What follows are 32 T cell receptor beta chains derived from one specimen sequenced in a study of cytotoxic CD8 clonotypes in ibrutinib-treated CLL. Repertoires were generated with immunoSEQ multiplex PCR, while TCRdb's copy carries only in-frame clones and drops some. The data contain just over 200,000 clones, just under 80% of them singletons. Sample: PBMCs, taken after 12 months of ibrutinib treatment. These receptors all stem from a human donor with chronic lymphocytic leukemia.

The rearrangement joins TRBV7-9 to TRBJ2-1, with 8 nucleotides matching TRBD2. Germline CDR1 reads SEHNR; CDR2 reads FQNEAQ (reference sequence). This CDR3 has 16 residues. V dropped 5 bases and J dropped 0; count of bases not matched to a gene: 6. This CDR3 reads CASSPRTSPSYNEQFF. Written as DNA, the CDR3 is TGTGCCAGCAGCCCCCGGACTAGCCCCTCCTACAATGAGCAGTTCTTC.

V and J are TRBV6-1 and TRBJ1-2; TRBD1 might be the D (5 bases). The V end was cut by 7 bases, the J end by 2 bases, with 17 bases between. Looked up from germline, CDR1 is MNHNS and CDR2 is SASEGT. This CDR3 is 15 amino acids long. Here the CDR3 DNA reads TGTGCCAGCACCACTGAGCGGGGGTTGAACTATGGCTACACCTTC. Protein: CASTTERGLNYGYTF.

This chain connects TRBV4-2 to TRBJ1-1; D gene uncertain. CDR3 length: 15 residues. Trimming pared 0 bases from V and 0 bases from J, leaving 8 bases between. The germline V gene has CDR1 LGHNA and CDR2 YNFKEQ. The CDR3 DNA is TGTGCCAGCAGCCAAGAAGTGAGGGTGAACACTGAAGCTTTCTTT. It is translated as CASSQEVRVNTEAFF.

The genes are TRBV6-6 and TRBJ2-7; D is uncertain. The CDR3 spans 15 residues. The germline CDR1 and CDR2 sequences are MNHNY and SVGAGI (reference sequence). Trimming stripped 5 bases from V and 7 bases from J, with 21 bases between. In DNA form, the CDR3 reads TGTGCCAGCAGTGCCCCCCGGGCCCCAGTGGGAGAGCAGTACTTC. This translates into CASSAPRAPVGEQYF.

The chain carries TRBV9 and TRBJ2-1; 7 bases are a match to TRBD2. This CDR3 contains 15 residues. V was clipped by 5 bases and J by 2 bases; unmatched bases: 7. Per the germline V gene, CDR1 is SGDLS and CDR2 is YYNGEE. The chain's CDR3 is CASSPTGGPYNEQFF. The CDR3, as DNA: TGTGCCAGCAGTCCTACGGGGGGACCCTACAATGAGCAGTTCTTC.

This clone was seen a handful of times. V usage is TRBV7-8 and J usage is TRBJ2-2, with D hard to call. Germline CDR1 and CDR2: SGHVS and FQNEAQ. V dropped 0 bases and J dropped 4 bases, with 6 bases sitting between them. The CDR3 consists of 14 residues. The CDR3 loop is CASSLAGGTGELFF. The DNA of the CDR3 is TGTGCCAGCAGCTTAGCGGGTGGCACCGGGGAGCTGTTTTTT.

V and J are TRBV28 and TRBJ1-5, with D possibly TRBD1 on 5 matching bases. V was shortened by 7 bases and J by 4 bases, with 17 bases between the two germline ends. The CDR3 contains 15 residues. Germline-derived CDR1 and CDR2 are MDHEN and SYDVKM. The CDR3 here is CASNIVAGNNQPQHF. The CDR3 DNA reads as TGTGCCAGCAATATAGTAGCAGGGAATAATCAGCCCCAGCATTTT.

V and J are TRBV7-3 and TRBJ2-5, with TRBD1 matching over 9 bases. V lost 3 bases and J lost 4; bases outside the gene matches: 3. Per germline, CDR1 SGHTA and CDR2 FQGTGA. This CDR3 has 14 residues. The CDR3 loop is CASSFTGGAETQYF. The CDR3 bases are TGTGCCAGCAGCTTTACAGGGGGCGCAGAGACCCAGTACTTC. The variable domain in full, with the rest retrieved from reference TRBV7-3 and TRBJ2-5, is GAGVSQTPSNKVTEKGKYVELRCDPISGHTALYWYRQSLGQGPEFLIYFQGTGAADDSGLPNDRFFAVRPEGSVSTLKIQRTERGDSAVYLCASSFTGGAETQYFGPGTRLLVL.

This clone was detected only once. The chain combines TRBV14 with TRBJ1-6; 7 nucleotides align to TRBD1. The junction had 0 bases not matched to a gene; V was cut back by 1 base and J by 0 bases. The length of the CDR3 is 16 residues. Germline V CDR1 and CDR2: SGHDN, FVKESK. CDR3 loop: CASSQGDSSYNSPLHF. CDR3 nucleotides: TGTGCCAGCAGCCAAGGGGACAGCTCCTATAATTCACCCCTCCACTTT.

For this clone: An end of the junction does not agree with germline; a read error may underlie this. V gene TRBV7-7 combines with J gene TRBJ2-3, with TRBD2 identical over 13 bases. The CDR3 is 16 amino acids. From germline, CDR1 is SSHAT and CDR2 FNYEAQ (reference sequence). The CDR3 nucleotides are TGTGCTAGCAGCTTAGGACTAGCGGGAGTTGCAGATACGCAGTATTTT. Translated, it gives CASSLGLAGVADTQYF.

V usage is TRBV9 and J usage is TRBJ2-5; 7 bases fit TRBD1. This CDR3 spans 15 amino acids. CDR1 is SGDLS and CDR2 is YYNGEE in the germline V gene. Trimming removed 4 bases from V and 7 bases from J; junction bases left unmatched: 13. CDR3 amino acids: CASSSGRQGWATQYF. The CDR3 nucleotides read TGTGCCAGCAGCTCCGGCAGACAGGGATGGGCGACCCAGTACTTC.

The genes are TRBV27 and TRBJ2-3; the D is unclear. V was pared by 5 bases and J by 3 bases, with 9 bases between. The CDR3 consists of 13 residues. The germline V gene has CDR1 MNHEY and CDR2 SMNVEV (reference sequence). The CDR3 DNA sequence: TGTGCCAGCAGTAGGATAGGGACAGATACGCAGTATTTT. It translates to CASSRIGTDTQYF.

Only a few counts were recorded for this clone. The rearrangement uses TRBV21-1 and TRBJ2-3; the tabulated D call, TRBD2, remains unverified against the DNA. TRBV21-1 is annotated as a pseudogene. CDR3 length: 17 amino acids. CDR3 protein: CASSKVHKRGGTDTQYF. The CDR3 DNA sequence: TGTGCCAGCAGCAAAGTTCATAAGCGGGGGGGGACAGATACGCAGTATTTT.

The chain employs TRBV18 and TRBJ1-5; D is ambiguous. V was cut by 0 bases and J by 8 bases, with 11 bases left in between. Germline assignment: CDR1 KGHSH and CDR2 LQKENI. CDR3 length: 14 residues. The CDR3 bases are TGTGCCAGCTCACCACCGACCTTTAATGAGCCCCAGCATTTT. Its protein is CASSPPTFNEPQHF.

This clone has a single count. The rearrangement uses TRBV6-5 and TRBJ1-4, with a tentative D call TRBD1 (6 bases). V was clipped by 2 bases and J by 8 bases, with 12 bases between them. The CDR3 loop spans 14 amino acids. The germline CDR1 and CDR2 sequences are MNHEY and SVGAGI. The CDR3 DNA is TGTGCCAGCAGTTACGGACAGAGGAGAGAAAAACTGTTTTTT. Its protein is CASSYGQRREKLFF.

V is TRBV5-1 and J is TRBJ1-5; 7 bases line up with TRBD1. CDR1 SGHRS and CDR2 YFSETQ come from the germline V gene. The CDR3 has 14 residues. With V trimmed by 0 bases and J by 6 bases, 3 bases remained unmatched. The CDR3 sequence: CASSLGGGGQPQHF. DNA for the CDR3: TGCGCCAGCAGCTTGGGAGGGGGCGGTCAGCCCCAGCATTTT. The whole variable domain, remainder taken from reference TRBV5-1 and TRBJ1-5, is KAGVTQTPRYLIKTRGQQVTLSCSPISGHRSVSWYQQTPGQGLQFLFEYFSETQRNKGNFPGRFSGRQFSNSRSEMNVSTLELGDSALYLCASSLGGGGQPQHFGDGTRLSIL.

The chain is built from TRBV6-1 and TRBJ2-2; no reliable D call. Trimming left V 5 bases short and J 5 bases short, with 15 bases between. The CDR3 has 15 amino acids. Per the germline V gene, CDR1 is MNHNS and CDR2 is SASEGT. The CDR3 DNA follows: TGTGCCAGCAGTCCCCATATCGACAATACCGGGGAGCTGTTTTTT. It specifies CASSPHIDNTGELFF.

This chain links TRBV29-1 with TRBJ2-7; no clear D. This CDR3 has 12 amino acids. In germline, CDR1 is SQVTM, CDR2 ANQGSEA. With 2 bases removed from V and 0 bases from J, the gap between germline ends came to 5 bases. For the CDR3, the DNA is TGCAGCGTTGAAACAAACTCCTACGAGCAGTACTTC. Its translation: CSVETNSYEQYF.

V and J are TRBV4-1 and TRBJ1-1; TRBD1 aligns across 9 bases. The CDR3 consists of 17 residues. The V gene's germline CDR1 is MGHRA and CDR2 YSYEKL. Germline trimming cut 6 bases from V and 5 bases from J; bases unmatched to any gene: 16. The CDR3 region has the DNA TGCGCCAGCAGTAGGGGGACAGGGCCCAGAGTTCGGACTGAAGCTTTCTTT. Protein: CASSRGTGPRVRTEAFF.

The CDR3 bases are TGTGCCATCAGTCGACAGGGAAGCTCCTATAATTCACCCCTCCACTTT. Its translation: CAISRQGSSYNSPLHF. The gene calls are TRBV10-3 and TRBJ1-6; 7 nucleotides align to TRBD1. Per germline, CDR1 ENHRY and CDR2 SYGVKD. The CDR3 runs 16 residues. Trimming removed 5 bases from V and 0 bases from J; junction bases left unmatched: 4.

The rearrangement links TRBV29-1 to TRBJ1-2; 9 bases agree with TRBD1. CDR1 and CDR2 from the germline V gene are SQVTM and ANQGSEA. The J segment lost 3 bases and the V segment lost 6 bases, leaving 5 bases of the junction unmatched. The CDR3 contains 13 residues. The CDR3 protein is CSVQQGAYYGYTF. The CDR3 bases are TGCAGCGTCCAACAGGGGGCGTACTATGGCTACACCTTC. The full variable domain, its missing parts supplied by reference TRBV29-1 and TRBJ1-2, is SAVISQKPSRDICQRGTSLTIQCQVDSQVTMMFWYRQQPGQSLTLIATANQGSEATYESGFVIDKFPISRPNLTFSTLTVSNMSPEDSSIYLCSVQQGAYYGYTFGSGTRLTVV.

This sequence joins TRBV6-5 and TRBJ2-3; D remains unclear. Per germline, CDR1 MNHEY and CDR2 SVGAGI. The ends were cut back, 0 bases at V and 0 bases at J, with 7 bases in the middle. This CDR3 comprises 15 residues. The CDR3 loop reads CASSYSSSSTDTQYF. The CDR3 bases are TGTGCCAGCAGTTACTCGAGTTCTAGCACAGATACGCAGTATTTT.

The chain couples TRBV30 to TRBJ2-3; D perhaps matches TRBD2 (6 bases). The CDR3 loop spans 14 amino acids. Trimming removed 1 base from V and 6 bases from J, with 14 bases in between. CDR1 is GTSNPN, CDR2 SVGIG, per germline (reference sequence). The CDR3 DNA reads TGTGCCTGGAGTGGTGGACTACGGAGCGATACGCAGTATTTT. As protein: CAWSGGLRSDTQYF.

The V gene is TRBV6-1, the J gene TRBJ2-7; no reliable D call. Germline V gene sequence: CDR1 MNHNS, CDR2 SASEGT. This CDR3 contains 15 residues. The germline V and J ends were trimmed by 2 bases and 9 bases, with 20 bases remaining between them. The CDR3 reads CASSEFFGRNIGQYF. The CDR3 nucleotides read TGTGCCAGCAGTGAATTTTTTGGTAGGAATATCGGGCAGTACTTC.

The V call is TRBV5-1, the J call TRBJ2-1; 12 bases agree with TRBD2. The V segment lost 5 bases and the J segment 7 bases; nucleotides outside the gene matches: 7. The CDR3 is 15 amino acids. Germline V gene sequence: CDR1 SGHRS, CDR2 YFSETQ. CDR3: CASRSGLAGRNEQFF. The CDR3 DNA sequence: TGCGCCAGCAGATCCGGACTAGCGGGAAGAAATGAGCAGTTCTTC.

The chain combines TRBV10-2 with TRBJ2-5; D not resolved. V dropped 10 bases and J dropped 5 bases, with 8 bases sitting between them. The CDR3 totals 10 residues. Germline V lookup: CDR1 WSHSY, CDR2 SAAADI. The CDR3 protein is CATKDETQYF. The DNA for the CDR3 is TGCGCCACCAAAGATGAGACCCAGTACTTC.

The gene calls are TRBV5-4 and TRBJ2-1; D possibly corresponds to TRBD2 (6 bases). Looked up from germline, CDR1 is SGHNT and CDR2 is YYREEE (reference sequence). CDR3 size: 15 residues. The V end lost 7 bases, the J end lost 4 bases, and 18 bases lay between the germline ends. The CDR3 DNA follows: TGTGCCAGCTCCGGGGCCGGGGCGGGATACAATGAGCAGTTCTTC. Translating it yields CASSGAGAGYNEQFF.

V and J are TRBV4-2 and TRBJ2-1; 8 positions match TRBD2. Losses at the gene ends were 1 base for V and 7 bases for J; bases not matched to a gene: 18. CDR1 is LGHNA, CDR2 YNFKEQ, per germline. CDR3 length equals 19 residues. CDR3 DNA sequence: TGTGCCAGCAGCCAAGGCTTGGGTCAGCGGGGGCCCGAGGGGAATGAGCAGTTCTTC. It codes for CASSQGLGQRGPEGNEQFF.

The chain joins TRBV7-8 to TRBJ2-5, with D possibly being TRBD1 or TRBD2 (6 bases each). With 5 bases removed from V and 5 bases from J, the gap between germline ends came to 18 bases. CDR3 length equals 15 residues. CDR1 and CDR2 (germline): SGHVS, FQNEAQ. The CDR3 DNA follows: TGTGCCAGCAGCGGCGACGTGGGGGGCCGGGAGACCCAGTACTTC. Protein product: CASSGDVGGRETQYF.

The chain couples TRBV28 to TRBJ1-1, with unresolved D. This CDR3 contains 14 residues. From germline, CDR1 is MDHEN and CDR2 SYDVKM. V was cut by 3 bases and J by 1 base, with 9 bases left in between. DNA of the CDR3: TGTGCCAGCAGTTTCTCTCAGCAGAACACTGAAGCTTTCTTT. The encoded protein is CASSFSQQNTEAFF.

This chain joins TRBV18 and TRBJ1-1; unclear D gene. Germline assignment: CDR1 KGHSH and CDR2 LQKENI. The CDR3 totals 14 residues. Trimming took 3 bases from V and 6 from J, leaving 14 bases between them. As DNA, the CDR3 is TGTGCCAGCTCACCCCGCGGAGTTCCATCTGAAGCTTTCTTT. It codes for CASSPRGVPSEAFF.

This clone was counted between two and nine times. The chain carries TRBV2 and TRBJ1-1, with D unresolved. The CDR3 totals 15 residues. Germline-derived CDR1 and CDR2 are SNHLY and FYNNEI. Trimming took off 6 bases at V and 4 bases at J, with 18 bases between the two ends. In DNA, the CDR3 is TGTGCCAGCAGGAGGTTAGAAGGGAGCGGCACTGAAGCTTTCTTT. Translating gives CASRRLEGSGTEAFF.